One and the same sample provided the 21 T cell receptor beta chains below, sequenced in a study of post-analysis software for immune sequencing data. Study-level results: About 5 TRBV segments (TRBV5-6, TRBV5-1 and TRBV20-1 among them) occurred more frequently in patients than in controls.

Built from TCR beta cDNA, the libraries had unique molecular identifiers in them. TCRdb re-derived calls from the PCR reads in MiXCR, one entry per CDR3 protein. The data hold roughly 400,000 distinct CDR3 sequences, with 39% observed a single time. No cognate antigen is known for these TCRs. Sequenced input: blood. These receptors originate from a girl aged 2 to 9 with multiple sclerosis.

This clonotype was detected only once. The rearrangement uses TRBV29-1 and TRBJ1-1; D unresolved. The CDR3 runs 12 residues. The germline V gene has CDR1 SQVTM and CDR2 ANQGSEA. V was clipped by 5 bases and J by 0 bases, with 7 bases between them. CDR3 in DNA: TGCAGCGTTCTAGCCCTGAACACTGAAGCTTTCTTT. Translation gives CSVLALNTEAFF.

For the CDR3, the DNA is TGTGCCAGCAGTAAACCTACTCTCAACGAGCAGTACTTC. It codes for CASSKPTLNEQYF. The chain employs TRBV28 and TRBJ2-7, with D hard to call. The V gene lost 5 bases and the J gene lost 5 bases, with 13 bases spanning the gap. The germline V gene has CDR1 MDHEN and CDR2 SYDVKM. The CDR3 consists of 13 residues.

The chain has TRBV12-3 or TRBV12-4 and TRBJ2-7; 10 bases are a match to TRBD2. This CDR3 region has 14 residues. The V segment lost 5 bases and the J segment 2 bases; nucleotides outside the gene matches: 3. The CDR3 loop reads CASSGLAATYEQYF. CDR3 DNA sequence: TGTGCCAGCAGTGGACTAGCGGCTACCTACGAGCAGTACTTC.

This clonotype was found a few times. CDR3 DNA sequence: TGCGCCAGCAGCCGCATCACAGGGGCTGGGGCCAACGTCCTGACTTTC. Translating it yields CASSRITGAGANVLTF. J is TRBJ2-6 and V is TRBV4-3; 7 bases match TRBD1. Looked up from germline, CDR1 is LGHNA and CDR2 is YSLEER. CDR3 length: 16 amino acids. The J segment lost 2 bases and the V segment lost 4 bases, leaving 5 bases of the junction unmatched.

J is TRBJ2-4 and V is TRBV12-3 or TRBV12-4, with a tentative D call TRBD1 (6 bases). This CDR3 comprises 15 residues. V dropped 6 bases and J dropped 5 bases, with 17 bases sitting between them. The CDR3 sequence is CASSPLQGFENIQYF. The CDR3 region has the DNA TGTGCCAGCAGCCCTCTACAGGGTTTCGAAAACATTCAGTACTTC.

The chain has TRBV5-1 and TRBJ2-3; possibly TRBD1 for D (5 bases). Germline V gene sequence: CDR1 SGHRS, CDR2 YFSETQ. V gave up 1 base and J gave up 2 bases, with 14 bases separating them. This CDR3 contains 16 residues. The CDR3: CASSLPTARLTDTQYF. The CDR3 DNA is TGCGCCAGCAGCTTGCCGACAGCGCGACTCACAGATACGCAGTATTTT. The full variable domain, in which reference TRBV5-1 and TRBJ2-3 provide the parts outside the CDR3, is KAGVTQTPRYLIKTRGQQVTLSCSPISGHRSVSWYQQTPGQGLQFLFEYFSETQRNKGNFPGRFSGRQFSNSRSEMNVSTLELGDSALYLCASSLPTARLTDTQYFGPGTRLTVL.

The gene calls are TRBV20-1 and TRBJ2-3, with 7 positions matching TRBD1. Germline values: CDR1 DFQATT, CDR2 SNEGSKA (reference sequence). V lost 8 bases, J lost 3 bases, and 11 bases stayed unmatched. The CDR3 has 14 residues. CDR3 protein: CSLTGTVETDTQYF. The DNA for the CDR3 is TGCAGTTTGACAGGGACGGTGGAGACAGATACGCAGTATTTT.

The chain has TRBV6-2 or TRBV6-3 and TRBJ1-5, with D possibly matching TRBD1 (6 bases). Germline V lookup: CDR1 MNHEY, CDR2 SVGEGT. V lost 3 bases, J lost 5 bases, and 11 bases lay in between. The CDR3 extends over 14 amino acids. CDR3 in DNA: TGTGCCAGCAGTTATCGGGGGGCGGATCAGCCCCAGCATTTT. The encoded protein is CASSYRGADQPQHF.

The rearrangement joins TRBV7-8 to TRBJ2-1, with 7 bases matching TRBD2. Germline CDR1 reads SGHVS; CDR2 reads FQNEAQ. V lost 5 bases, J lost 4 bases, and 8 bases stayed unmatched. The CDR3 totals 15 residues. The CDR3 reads CASSLRREPYNEQFF. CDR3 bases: TGTGCCAGCAGCCTCAGGCGGGAGCCTTACAATGAGCAGTTCTTC. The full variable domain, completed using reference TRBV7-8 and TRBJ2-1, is GAGVSQSPRYKVAKRGQDVALRCDPISGHVSLFWYQQALGQGPEFLTYFQNEAQLDKSGLPSDRFFAERPEGSVSTLKIQRTQQEDSAVYLCASSLRREPYNEQFFGPGTRLTVL.

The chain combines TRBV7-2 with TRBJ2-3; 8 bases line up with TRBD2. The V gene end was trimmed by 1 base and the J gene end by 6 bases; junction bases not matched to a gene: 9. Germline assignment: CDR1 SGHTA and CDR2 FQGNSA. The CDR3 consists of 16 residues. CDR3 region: CASSLVGGRLTDTQYF. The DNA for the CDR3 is TGTGCCAGCAGCTTAGTTGGCGGGAGGCTCACCGATACGCAGTATTTT. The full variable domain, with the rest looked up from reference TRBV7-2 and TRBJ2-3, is GAGVSQSPSNKVTEKGKDVELRCDPISGHTALYWYRQSLGQGLEFLIYFQGNSAPDKSGLPSDRFSAERTGGSVSTLTIQRTQQEDSAVYLCASSLVGGRLTDTQYFGPGTRLTVL.

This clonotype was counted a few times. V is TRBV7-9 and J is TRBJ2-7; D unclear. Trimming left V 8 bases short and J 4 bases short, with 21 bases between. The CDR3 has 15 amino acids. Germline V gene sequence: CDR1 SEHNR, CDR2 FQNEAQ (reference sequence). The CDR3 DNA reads TGTGCCAGCGCCGTCTACCGAGCCAAGGGATACGAGCAGTACTTC. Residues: CASAVYRAKGYEQYF.

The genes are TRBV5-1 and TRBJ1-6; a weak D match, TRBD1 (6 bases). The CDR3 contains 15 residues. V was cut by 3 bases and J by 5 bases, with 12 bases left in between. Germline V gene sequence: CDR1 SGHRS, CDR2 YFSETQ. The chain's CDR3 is CASSSTGNDNSPLHF. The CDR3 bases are TGCGCCAGCAGCTCTACAGGGAACGATAATTCACCCCTCCACTTT.

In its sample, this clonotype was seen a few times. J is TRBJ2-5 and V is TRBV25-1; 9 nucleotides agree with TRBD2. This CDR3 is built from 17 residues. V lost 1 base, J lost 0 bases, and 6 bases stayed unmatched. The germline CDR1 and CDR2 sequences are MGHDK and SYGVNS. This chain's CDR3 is CASSEWSGGTYQETQYF. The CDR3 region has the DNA TGTGCCAGCAGTGAATGGAGCGGGGGGACGTACCAAGAGACCCAGTACTTC.

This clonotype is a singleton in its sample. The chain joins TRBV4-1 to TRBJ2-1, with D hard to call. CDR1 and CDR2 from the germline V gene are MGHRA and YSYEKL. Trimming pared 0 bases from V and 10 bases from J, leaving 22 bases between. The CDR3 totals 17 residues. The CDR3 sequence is CASSQDVVSQGSYEQFF. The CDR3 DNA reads TGCGCCAGCAGCCAAGATGTCGTCAGCCAAGGCTCCTACGAGCAGTTCTTC.

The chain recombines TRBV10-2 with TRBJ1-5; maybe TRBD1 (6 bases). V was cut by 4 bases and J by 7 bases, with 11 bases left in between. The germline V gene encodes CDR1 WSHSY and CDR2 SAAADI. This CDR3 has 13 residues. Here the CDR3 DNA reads TGCGCCAGCAGTGCAGGGGTGCAACAGCCCCAGCATTTT. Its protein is CASSAGVQQPQHF.

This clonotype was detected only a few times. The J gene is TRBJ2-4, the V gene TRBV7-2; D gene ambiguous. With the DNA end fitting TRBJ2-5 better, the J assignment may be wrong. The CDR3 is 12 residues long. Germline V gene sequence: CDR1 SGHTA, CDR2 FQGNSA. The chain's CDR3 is CASSPLQETQYF. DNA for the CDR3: TGTGCCAGCAGCCCCCTCCAAGAGACCCAGTACTTC.

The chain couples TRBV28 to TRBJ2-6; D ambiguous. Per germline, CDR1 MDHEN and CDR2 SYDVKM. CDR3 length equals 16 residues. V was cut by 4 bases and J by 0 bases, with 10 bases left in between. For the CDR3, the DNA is TGTGCCAGCAGTTCACCCGGCCCCTCTGGGGCCAACGTCCTGACTTTC. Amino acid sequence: CASSSPGPSGANVLTF.

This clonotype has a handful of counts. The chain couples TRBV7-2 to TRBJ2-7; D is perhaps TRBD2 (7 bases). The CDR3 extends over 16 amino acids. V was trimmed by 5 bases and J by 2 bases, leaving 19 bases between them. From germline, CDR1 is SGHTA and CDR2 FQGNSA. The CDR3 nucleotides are TGTGCCAGCAGCCAACGTTGGGGGGGGCTCGCCTACGAGCAGTACTTC. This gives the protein CASSQRWGGLAYEQYF.

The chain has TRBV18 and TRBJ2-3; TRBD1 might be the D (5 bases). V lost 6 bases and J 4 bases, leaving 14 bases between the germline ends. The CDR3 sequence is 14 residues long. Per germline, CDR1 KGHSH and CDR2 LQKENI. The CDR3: CASSSQGVPDTQYF. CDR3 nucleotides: TGTGCCAGCTCTTCCCAGGGTGTCCCAGATACGCAGTATTTT.

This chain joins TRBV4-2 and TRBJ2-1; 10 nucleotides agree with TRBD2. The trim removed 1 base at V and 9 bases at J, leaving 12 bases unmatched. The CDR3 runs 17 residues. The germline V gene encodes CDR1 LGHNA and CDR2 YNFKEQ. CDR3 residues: CASSQGPSGGALGEQFF. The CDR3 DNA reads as TGTGCCAGCAGCCAAGGTCCCAGCGGGGGGGCCCTAGGTGAGCAGTTCTTC.

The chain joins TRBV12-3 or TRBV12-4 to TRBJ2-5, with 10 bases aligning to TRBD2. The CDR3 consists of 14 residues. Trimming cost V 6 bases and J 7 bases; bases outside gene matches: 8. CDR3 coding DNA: TGTGCCAGCAGGAAATCTAGCGGGAGTGGGACCCAGTACTTC. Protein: CASRKSSGSGTQYF.